These 27 T cell receptor beta chains share one sample of origin, sequenced in a study of tumor-infiltrating lymphocytes in localized non-small cell lung cancer. Sequencing was performed with immunoSEQ multiplex PCR; in TCRdb, only in-frame clones are kept and a portion is missing. Among some 14,000 clones, 70% to 80% were seen once, and the ten largest hold roughly 4.5%. Sequenced input: lung tumor tissue. The receptors here all came from a human donor with non-small cell lung cancer.

DNA of the CDR3: TGCGCCAGCAGTGAGTCTGGCAGGGGCACAGATACGCAGTATTTT. The encoded protein is CASSESGRGTDTQYF. This chain joins TRBV10-1 and TRBJ2-3, with D possibly being TRBD1 (5 bases). Germline lookup yields CDR1 WNHNN and CDR2 SYGVQD (reference sequence). The CDR3 consists of 15 residues. V was shortened by 0 bases and J by 1 base, with 8 bases between the two germline ends.

The chain links TRBV7-6 to TRBJ1-4; TRBD1 is a possible D gene (6 bases). Germline V gene sequence: CDR1 SGHVS, CDR2 FNYEAQ. V was cut by 4 bases and J by 4 bases, with 13 bases left in between. The CDR3 consists of 15 residues. The CDR3 region has the DNA TGTGCCAGCAGCTCATATCGGGACAATAATGAAAAACTGTTTTTT. Protein sequence: CASSSYRDNNEKLFF.

The chain employs TRBV9 and TRBJ2-5; D is undetermined. Trimming took off 0 bases at V and 1 base at J, with 7 bases between the two ends. Germline CDR1 is SGDLS and CDR2 is YYNGEE. The length of the CDR3 is 14 residues. This CDR3 is CASSVGNIQETQYF. The CDR3 DNA reads TGTGCCAGCAGCGTAGGCAATATCCAAGAGACCCAGTACTTC.

The CDR3 coding sequence is TGTGCCAGCAGTTTCGGCAGGGGGGGATACGAGCAGTACTTC. Amino acid sequence: CASSFGRGGYEQYF. The chain has TRBV28 and TRBJ2-7; possibly TRBD1 or TRBD2 for D (7 bases each). Germline assignment: CDR1 MDHEN and CDR2 SYDVKM. Trimming took 3 bases from V and 4 from J, leaving 13 bases between them. This CDR3 contains 14 residues. The full variable domain, completed using reference TRBV28 and TRBJ2-7, is DVKVTQSSRYLVKRTGEKVFLECVQDMDHENMFWYRQDPGLGLRLIYFSYDVKMKEKGDIPEGYSVSREKKERFSLILESASTNQTSMYLCASSFGRGGYEQYFGPGTRLTVT.

This chain uses TRBV27 with TRBJ1-6; D is ambiguous. This CDR3 has 12 residues. CDR1 MNHEY and CDR2 SMNVEV come from the germline V gene (reference sequence). V shed 6 bases and J shed 7 bases, with 7 bases lying between them. CDR3 loop: CASRIWNSPLHF. Written as DNA, the CDR3 is TGTGCCAGCAGGATATGGAATTCACCCCTCCACTTT.

The rearrangement uses TRBV7-3 and TRBJ1-4, with TRBD1 as a possible D gene (5 bases). This CDR3 spans 15 amino acids. Germline V gene lookup returns CDR1 SGHTA and CDR2 FQGTGA. The V gene lost 0 bases and the J gene lost 4 bases, with 9 bases spanning the gap. The CDR3 here is CASSLTRDGNEKLFF. CDR3 DNA sequence: TGTGCCAGCAGCTTAACGAGGGACGGTAATGAAAAACTGTTTTTT.

This clone is labeled large (0.1 to 1%). This sequence joins TRBV7-8 and TRBJ1-5; 8 bases match TRBD1. The ends lost 0 bases at V and 7 bases at J; junction bases unmatched: 8. This CDR3 has 16 residues. Looked up from germline, CDR1 is SGHVS and CDR2 is FQNEAQ. The CDR3 spells CASSLAGGRGRQPQHF. The CDR3 bases are TGTGCCAGCAGCTTAGCCGGGGGCAGGGGGCGACAGCCCCAGCATTTT.

The chain links TRBV7-2 to TRBJ1-2; TRBD1 matches 7 bases. V dropped 4 bases and J dropped 8; count of bases not matched to a gene: 7. Germline CDR1 and CDR2: SGHTA and FQGNSA. The CDR3 is 13 amino acids. This chain's CDR3 is CASSSRDRGGYTF. CDR3 in DNA: TGTGCCAGCAGCTCCCGGGACAGAGGAGGCTACACCTTC. The full variable domain, completed using reference TRBV7-2 and TRBJ1-2, is GAGVSQSPSNKVTEKGKDVELRCDPISGHTALYWYRQSLGQGLEFLIYFQGNSAPDKSGLPSDRFSAERTGGSVSTLTIQRTQQEDSAVYLCASSSRDRGGYTFGSGTRLTVV.

This chain joins TRBV14 and TRBJ2-1; 11 bases line up with TRBD2. The junction had 3 bases not matched to a gene; V was cut back by 3 bases and J by 2 bases. This CDR3 region has 16 residues. Germline CDR1 and CDR2: SGHDN and FVKESK. This CDR3 is CASSHTSGRTYNEQFF. CDR3 DNA: TGTGCCAGCAGCCACACTAGCGGGAGAACCTACAATGAGCAGTTCTTC.

This clone was detected a few times. This chain connects TRBV11-2 to TRBJ1-3, with D unclear. This CDR3 region has 12 residues. V was clipped by 1 base and J by 3 bases, with 1 base between them. The germline V gene encodes CDR1 SGHAT and CDR2 FQNNGV. The CDR3 nucleotides read TGTGCCAGCAGCTTAGTTGGAAACACCATATATTTT. It yields the protein CASSLVGNTIYF.

The gene calls are TRBV5-5 and TRBJ2-3; TRBD2 matches at 8 bases. The CDR3 runs 15 residues. The V gene end was trimmed by 2 bases and the J gene end by 2 bases; junction bases not matched to a gene: 4. Germline CDR1 is SGHKS and CDR2 is YYEKEE (reference sequence). Written as DNA, the CDR3 is TGTGCCAGCAGCTTAGCGGGGGATTCCACAGATACGCAGTATTTT. Protein sequence: CASSLAGDSTDTQYF.

The rearrangement links TRBV7-9 to TRBJ1-3, with D hard to call. Germline V gene data show CDR1 as SEHNR and CDR2 as FQNEAQ (reference sequence). V lost 5 bases and J lost 0, with 14 bases in between. The CDR3 runs to 16 residues. For the CDR3, the DNA is TGTGCCAGCAGCGCCCCATCCGAGGGCTCTGGAAACACCATATATTTT. Translating gives CASSAPSEGSGNTIYF.

The V and J genes are TRBV7-6 and TRBJ2-3; D possibly corresponds to TRBD2 (6 bases). Trimming removed 5 bases at V and 3 bases at J, with 15 bases between. Germline V gene lookup returns CDR1 SGHVS and CDR2 FNYEAQ. This CDR3 is built from 15 residues. The CDR3 bases are TGTGCCAGCAGCCAAACGGGAGTTCTTACAGATACGCAGTATTTT. Residues: CASSQTGVLTDTQYF.

The rearrangement uses TRBV11-1 and TRBJ1-4, with D tentatively TRBD1 (5 bases). The V end lost 5 bases, the J end lost 10 bases, and 17 bases lay between the germline ends. Germline V gives CDR1 SGHAT, CDR2 FQDESV (reference sequence). The CDR3 loop spans 14 amino acids. The CDR3 region has the DNA TGTGCCAGCAGCCGGCTAACGTACGGGGGAAAACTGTTTTTT. Encoded protein: CASSRLTYGGKLFF.

This chain links TRBV7-9 with TRBJ1-1, with TRBD1 matching over 7 bases. CDR1 and CDR2 from the germline V gene are SEHNR and FQNEAQ (reference sequence). The CDR3 covers 16 residues. The J segment lost 4 bases and the V segment lost 0 bases, leaving 8 bases of the junction unmatched. The DNA of the CDR3 is TGTGCCAGCAGCTTAGCAGGGGGCAGGAGTAGCACTGAAGCTTTCTTT. The encoded protein is CASSLAGGRSSTEAFF.

This chain links TRBV7-2 with TRBJ1-2; no definite D call. With 1 base removed from V and 8 bases from J, the gap between germline ends came to 14 bases. This CDR3 has 14 amino acids. Germline CDR1 reads SGHTA; CDR2 reads FQGNSA. The CDR3 here is CASSLVLSGNGYTF. The DNA for the CDR3 is TGTGCCAGCAGCTTAGTTCTATCGGGGAACGGCTACACCTTC.

The chain couples TRBV27 to TRBJ1-6; no clear D. V was trimmed by 6 bases and J by 9 bases, leaving 18 bases between them. From germline, CDR1 is MNHEY and CDR2 SMNVEV (reference sequence). The CDR3 consists of 15 residues. Here the CDR3 DNA reads TGTGCCAGCAGGCCCGACTCACGGGGAGGTTCACCCCTCCACTTT. Residues: CASRPDSRGGSPLHF.

This clone is medium-sized. The chain has TRBV6-5 and TRBJ2-7; 7 positions match TRBD2. Germline V lookup: CDR1 MNHEY, CDR2 SVGAGI. Trimming took 6 bases from V and 5 from J; bases not matched to a gene: 13. The CDR3 length is 15 residues. For the CDR3, the DNA is TGTGCCAGCAGACGGGAGGCAGGTGATTCCCACGAGCAGTACTTC. Its protein is CASRREAGDSHEQYF.

The chain couples TRBV6-1 to TRBJ1-5, with 7 bases that match TRBD1. The CDR3 has 14 amino acids. Germline assignment: CDR1 MNHNS and CDR2 SASEGT. V lost 8 bases and J lost 0; bases outside the gene matches: 4. The CDR3 is CASLDRASNQPQHF. For the CDR3, the DNA is TGTGCCAGCCTCGACAGGGCTAGCAATCAGCCCCAGCATTTT.

In its sample, this clone was seen a few times. The chain joins TRBV18 to TRBJ1-2; D gene uncertain. The CDR3 covers 15 residues. Trimming cost V 4 bases and J 0 bases, with 12 bases left between them. CDR1 is KGHSH and CDR2 is LQKENI in the germline V gene. This CDR3 is CASSQTETSNYGYTF. The CDR3 nucleotides are TGTGCCAGCTCACAAACAGAAACCTCTAACTATGGCTACACCTTC.

The chain is built from TRBV28 and TRBJ1-5; no definite D call. Per the germline V gene, CDR1 is MDHEN and CDR2 is SYDVKM. The CDR3 extends over 13 amino acids. V lost 3 bases to trimming and J lost 7 bases, with 10 bases between them. CDR3 DNA: TGTGCCAGCAGTTTGAGAGGAGGCCAGCCCCAGCATTTT. Its translation is CASSLRGGQPQHF. Looking up the rest from reference TRBV28 and TRBJ1-5 gives the full variable domain: DVKVTQSSRYLVKRTGEKVFLECVQDMDHENMFWYRQDPGLGLRLIYFSYDVKMKEKGDIPEGYSVSREKKERFSLILESASTNQTSMYLCASSLRGGQPQHFGDGTRLSIL.

V is TRBV18 and J is TRBJ1-4; D is possibly TRBD1 (5 bases). V gave up 3 bases and J gave up 2 bases, with 10 bases separating them. The CDR3 has 15 amino acids. Germline-derived CDR1 and CDR2 are KGHSH and LQKENI. The CDR3 here is CASSPVGTTNEKLFF. CDR3 bases: TGTGCCAGCTCACCCGTAGGGACCACTAATGAAAAACTGTTTTTT.

V and J are TRBV5-4 and TRBJ1-4; the D gene is possibly TRBD1 (6 bases). CDR1 SGHNT and CDR2 YYREEE come from the germline V gene (reference sequence). The CDR3 contains 15 residues. Trimming took 0 bases from V and 7 from J, leaving 13 bases between them. CDR3 in amino acids: CASSLDGRGGEKLFF. The CDR3 DNA is TGTGCCAGCAGCTTGGATGGCAGGGGCGGTGAAAAACTGTTTTTT.

The chain recombines TRBV29-1 with TRBJ2-1, with 16 bases aligning to TRBD2. CDR3 length: 13 amino acids. Germline CDR1 and CDR2: SQVTM and ANQGSEA. Losses at the gene ends were 8 bases for V and 12 bases for J; bases not matched to a gene: 7. For the CDR3, the DNA is TGCAGCTTGGGACTAGCGGGAGGGTCCGCGCAGTTCTTC. Amino acids: CSLGLAGGSAQFF.

This clone appeared a few times. The J gene is TRBJ2-1, the V gene TRBV13; TRBD2 matches 10 bases. Germline loops: CDR1 PRHDT, CDR2 FYEKMQ (reference sequence). The ends lost 0 bases at V and 4 bases at J; junction bases unmatched: 6. The CDR3 sequence is 17 residues long. The CDR3 coding sequence is TGTGCCAGCAGCTTAGGTCGGCTAGCGGGGGAGTACAATGAGCAGTTCTTC. As protein: CASSLGRLAGEYNEQFF.

The rearrangement joins TRBV7-9 to TRBJ2-3; either TRBD1 or TRBD2 may supply D (6 bases each). Germline V lookup: CDR1 SEHNR, CDR2 FQNEAQ (reference sequence). The CDR3 loop spans 14 amino acids. V lost 5 bases, J lost 6 bases, and 15 bases lay in between. The CDR3 region is CASSPSGAGDTQYF. Written as DNA, the CDR3 is TGTGCCAGCAGCCCCTCGGGGGCCGGGGATACGCAGTATTTT.

In the case of this clone: The junction and the germline gene differ at one end; a read error may be behind it. V gene TRBV11-3 combines with J gene TRBJ2-2; tentative D call: TRBD1 (5 bases). CDR1 is SGHNT, CDR2 YENEEA, per germline. The CDR3 consists of 14 residues. Written as DNA, the CDR3 is TGTGCCAGCAGCTTAAAGGGGAACGCCGGGGAGCTGTTTTTT. Translation gives CASSLKGNAGELFF.